This T cell receptor (beta chain) appears in the sequencing data of a study of vaccination and CD4 T cells after COVID-19. In the study overall: The convalescents included six males and four females, and among them two were Hispanic while seven were Caucasian. At a median approximately 99 days (range 35 to 161) after diagnosis, post-COVID samples were drawn. For control cultures, the treatment was a CEFX pool, an HIV-1 Nef pool, or no peptide.

Worth noting for this clonotype: Its specificity is unknown.

CDR3 length: 13 residues. V lost 6 bases and J 3 bases, leaving 11 bases between the germline ends. Germline CDR1 SEHNR, CDR2 FQNEAQ (reference sequence). This sample's treatment: approximately 9-day PBMC culture with coronavirus spike peptide pools or control peptides (ViraFEST assay). Sequencing of the DNA from cultured CD4+ T cells was carried out with the Oncomine TCR Beta short-read assay. Using its own MiXCR run on the PCR reads, TCRdb lists one record per CDR3 protein. The sample has about 20,000 distinct CDR3 sequences; approximately 70% are singletons. The study, taken as a whole, reports: Convalescent patients had a median roughly 84% of post-vaccine SARS-CoV-2-reactive clones that were detected only after vaccination, not before it.

The sequencing sample was made of CD4+ T cells from blood, cultured in vitro. The J gene is TRBJ1-1, the V gene TRBV7-9, with D tentatively TRBD1 (6 bases). This clonotype was sampled from a human donor who had recovered from COVID-19. CDR3 in amino acids: CASRYRDYTEAFF. CDR3 bases: TGTGCCAGCAGGTACAGGGACTACACTGAAGCTTTCTTT.